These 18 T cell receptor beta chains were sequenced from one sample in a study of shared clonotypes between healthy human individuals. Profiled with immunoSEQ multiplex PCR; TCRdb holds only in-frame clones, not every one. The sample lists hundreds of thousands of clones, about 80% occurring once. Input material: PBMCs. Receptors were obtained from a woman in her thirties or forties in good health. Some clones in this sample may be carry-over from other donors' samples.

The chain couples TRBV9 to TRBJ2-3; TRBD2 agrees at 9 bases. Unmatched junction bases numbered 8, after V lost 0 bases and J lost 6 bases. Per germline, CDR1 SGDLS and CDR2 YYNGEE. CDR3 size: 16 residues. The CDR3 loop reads CASSVVGSGSPDTQYF. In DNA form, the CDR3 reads TGTGCCAGCAGCGTAGTCGGTAGCGGGAGCCCCGATACGCAGTATTTT.

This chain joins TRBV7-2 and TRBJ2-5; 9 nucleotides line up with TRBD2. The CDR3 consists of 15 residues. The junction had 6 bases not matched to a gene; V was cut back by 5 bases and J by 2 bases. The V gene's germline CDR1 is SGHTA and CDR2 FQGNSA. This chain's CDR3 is CASSPGLAVQETQYF. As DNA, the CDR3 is TGTGCCAGCAGCCCGGGACTAGCTGTTCAAGAGACCCAGTACTTC.

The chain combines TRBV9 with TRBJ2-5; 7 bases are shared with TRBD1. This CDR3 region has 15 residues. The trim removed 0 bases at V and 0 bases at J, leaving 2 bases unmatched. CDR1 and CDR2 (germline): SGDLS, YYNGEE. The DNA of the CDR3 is TGTGCCAGCAGCGTAGCCGGGACAGACCAAGAGACCCAGTACTTC. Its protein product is CASSVAGTDQETQYF.

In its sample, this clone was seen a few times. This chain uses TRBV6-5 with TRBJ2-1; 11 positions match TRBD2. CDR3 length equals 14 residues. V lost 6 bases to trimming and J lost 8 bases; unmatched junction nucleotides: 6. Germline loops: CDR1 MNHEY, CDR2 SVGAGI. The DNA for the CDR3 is TGTGCCAGCAGCATAGCGGGAGGGGGCGATGAGCAGTTCTTC. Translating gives CASSIAGGGDEQFF.

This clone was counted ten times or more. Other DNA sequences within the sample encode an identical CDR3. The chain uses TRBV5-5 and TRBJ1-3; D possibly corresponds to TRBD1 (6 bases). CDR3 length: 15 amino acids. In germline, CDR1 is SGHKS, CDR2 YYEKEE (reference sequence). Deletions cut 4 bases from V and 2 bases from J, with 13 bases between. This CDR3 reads CASSPGAGAGNTIYF. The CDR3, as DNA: TGTGCCAGCAGCCCGGGGGCGGGTGCTGGAAACACCATATATTTT.

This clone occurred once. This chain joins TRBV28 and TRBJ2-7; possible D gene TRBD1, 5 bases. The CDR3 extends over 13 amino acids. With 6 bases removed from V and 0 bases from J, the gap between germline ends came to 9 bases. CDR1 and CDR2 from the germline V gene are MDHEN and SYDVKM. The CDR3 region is CASRPTASYEQYF. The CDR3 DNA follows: TGTGCCAGCAGGCCGACAGCCTCCTACGAGCAGTACTTC.

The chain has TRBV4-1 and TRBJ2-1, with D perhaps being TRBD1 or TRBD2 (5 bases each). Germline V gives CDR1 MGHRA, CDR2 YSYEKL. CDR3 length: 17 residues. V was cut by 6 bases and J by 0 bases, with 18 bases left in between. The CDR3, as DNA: TGCGCCAGCAGGCGAATATTTCTGGGGGACTCCTACAATGAGCAGTTCTTC. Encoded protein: CASRRIFLGDSYNEQFF.

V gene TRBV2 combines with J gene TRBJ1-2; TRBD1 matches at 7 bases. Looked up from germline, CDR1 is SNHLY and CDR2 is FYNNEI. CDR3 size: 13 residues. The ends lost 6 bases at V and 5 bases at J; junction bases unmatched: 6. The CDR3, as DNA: TGTGCCAGCAGCAAAGGACAGGAATATGGCTACACCTTC. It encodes CASSKGQEYGYTF.

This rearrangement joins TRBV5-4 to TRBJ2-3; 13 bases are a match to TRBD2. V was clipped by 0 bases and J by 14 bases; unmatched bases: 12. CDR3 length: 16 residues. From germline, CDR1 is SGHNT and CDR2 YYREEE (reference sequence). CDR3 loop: CASSLAGTSGTRAPYF. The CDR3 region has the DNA TGTGCCAGCAGCTTGGCCGGGACTAGCGGGACCCGTGCCCCGTATTTT.

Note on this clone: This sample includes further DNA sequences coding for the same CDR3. CDR3 region: CAISRDRGTDTQYF. In nucleotides, the CDR3 is TGTGCCATCAGCCGCGACAGGGGCACAGATACGCAGTATTTT. The chain joins TRBV10-3 to TRBJ2-3, with 7 positions matching TRBD1. The junction had 4 bases not matched to a gene; V was cut back by 6 bases and J by 1 base. The CDR3 sequence is 14 residues long. From germline, CDR1 is ENHRY and CDR2 SYGVKD.

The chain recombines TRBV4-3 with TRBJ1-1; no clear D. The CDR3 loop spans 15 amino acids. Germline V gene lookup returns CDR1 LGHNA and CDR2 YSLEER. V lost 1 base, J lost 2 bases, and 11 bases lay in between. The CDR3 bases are TGCGCCAGCAGCCAAGTGGGCGGGGATAACACTGAAGCTTTCTTT. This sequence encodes CASSQVGGDNTEAFF.

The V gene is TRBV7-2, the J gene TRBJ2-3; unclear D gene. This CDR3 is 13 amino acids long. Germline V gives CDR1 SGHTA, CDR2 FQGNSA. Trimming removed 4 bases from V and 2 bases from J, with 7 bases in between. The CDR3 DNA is TGTGCCAGCAGCTCCGAGACCACAGATACGCAGTATTTT. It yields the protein CASSSETTDTQYF.

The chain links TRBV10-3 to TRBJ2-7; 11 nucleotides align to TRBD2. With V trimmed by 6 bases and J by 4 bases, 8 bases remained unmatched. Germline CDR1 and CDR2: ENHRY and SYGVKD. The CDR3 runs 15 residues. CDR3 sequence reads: CAIRDSTSGTYEQYF. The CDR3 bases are TGTGCCATCAGGGACTCGACTAGCGGGACTTACGAGCAGTACTTC.

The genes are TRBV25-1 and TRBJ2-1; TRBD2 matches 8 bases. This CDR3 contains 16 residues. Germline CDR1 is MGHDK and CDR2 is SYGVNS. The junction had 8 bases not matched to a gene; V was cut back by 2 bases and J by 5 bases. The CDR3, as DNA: TGTGCCAGCAGTGAAATAGTACTAGCGGAACACAATGAGCAGTTCTTC. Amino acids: CASSEIVLAEHNEQFF.

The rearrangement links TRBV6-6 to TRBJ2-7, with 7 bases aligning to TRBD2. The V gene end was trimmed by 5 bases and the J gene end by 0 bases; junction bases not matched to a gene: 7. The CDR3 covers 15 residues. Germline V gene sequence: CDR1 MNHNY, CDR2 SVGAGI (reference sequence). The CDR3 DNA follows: TGTGCCAGCAGTCCATCTAGCGGACGCTCCTACGAGCAGTACTTC. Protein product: CASSPSSGRSYEQYF.

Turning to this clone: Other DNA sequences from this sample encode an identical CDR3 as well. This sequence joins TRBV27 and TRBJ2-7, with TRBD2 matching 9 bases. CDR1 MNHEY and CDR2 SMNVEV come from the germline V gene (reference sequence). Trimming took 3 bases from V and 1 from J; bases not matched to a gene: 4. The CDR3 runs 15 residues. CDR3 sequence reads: CASSLGLAGSYEQYF. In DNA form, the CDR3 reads TGTGCCAGCAGTTTGGGCCTAGCGGGGTCCTACGAGCAGTACTTC.

CDR3 sequence (DNA): TGTGCCAGCTCACCACATGGCAACGAGCAGTACTTC. Amino acid sequence: CASSPHGNEQYF. The chain has TRBV18 and TRBJ2-7; D is ambiguous. The germline V gene has CDR1 KGHSH and CDR2 LQKENI. CDR3 length: 12 residues. The germline V and J ends were trimmed by 1 base and 5 bases, with 6 bases remaining between them.

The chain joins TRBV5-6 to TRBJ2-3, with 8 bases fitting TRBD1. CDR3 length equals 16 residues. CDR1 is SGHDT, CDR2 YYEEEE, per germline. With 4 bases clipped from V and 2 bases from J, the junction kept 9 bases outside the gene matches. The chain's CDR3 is CASSPTGGPFTDTQYF. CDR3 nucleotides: TGTGCCAGCAGCCCTACAGGGGGACCCTTCACAGATACGCAGTATTTT.